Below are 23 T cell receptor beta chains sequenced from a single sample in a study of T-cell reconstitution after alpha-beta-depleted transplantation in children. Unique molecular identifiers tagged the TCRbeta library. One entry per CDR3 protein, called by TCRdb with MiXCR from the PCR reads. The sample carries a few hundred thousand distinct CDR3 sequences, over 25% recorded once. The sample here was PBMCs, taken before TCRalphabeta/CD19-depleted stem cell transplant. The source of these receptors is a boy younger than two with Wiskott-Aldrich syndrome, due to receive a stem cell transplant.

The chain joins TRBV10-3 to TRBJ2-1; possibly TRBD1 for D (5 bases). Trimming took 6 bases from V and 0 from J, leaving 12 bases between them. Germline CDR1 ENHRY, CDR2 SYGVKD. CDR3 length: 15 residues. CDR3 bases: TGTGCCATCAGCCCACAGGCGTTCTCCTACAATGAGCAGTTCTTC. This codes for CAISPQAFSYNEQFF.

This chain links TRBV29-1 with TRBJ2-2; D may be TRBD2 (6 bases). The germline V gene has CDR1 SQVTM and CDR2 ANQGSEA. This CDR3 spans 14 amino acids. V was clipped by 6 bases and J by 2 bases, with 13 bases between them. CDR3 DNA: TGCAGCGTCCGGGCTAGCGAAAACACCGGGGAGCTGTTTTTT. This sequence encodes CSVRASENTGELFF.

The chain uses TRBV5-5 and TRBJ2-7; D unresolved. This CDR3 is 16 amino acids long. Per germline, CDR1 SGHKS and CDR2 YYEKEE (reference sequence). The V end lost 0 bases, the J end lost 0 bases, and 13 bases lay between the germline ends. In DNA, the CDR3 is TGTGCCAGCAGCTTGGCTGTGCAGGCTACCTCCTACGAGCAGTACTTC. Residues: CASSLAVQATSYEQYF. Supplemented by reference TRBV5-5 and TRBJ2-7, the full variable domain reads DAGVTQSPTHLIKTRGQQVTLRCSPISGHKSVSWYQQVLGQGPQFIFQYYEKEERGRGNFPDRFSARQFPNYSSELNVNALLLGDSALYLCASSLAVQATSYEQYFGPGTRLTVT.

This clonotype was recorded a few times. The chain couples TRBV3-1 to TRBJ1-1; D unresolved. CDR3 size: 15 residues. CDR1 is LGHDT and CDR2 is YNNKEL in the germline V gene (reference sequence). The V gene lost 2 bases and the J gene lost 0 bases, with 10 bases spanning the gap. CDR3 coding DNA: TGTGCCAGCAGCCAACGAAGGGCCCTGAACACTGAAGCTTTCTTT. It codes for CASSQRRALNTEAFF. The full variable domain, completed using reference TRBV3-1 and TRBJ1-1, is DTAVSQTPKYLVTQMGNDKSIKCEQNLGHDTMYWYKQDSKKFLKIMFSYNNKELIINETVPNRFSPKSPDKAHLNLHINSLELGDSAVYFCASSQRRALNTEAFFGQGTRLTVV.

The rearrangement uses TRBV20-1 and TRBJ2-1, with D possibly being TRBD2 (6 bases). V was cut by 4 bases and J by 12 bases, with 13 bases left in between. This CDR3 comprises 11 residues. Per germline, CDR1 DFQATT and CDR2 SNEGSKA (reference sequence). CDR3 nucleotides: TGCAGTGCTAAAACCGGGACTTGGCAGTTCTTC. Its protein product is CSAKTGTWQFF.

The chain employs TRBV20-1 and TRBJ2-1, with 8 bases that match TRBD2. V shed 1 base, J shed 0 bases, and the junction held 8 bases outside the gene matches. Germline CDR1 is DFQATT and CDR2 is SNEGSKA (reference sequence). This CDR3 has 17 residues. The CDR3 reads CSARVSSGRSSYNEQFF. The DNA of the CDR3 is TGCAGTGCTAGAGTTTCGAGCGGGAGATCCTCCTACAATGAGCAGTTCTTC.

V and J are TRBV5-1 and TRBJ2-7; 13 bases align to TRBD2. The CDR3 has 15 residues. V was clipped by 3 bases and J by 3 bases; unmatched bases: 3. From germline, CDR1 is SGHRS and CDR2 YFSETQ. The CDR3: CASSSGLAGIYEQYF. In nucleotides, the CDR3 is TGCGCCAGCAGCTCGGGACTAGCGGGAATCTACGAGCAGTACTTC.

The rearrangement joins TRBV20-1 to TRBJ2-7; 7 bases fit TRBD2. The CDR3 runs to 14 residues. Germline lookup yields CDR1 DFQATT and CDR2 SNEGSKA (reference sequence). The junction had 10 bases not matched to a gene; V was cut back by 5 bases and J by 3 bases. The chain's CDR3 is CSAGGGRHFYEQYF. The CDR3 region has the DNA TGCAGTGCTGGGGGGGGACGGCATTTCTACGAGCAGTACTTC.

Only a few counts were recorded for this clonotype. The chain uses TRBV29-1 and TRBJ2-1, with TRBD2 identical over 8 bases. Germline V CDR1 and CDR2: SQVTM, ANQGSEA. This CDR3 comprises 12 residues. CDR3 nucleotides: TGCAGTCTCAAGCGGGAGATAAATGAGCAGTTCTTC. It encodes CSLKREINEQFF.

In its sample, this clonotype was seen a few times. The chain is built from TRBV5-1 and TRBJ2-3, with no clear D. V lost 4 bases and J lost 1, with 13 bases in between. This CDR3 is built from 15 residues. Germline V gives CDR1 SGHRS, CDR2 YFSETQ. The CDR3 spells CASSPPFGGTDTQYF. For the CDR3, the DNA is TGCGCCAGCAGCCCGCCGTTTGGGGGCACAGATACGCAGTATTTT.

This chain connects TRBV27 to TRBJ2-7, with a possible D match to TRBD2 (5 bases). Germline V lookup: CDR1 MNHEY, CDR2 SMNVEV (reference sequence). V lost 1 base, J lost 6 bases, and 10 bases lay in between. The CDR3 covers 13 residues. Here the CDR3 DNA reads TGTGCCAGCAGTTTATATCTTGGAGGCGAGCAGTACTTC. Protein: CASSLYLGGEQYF.

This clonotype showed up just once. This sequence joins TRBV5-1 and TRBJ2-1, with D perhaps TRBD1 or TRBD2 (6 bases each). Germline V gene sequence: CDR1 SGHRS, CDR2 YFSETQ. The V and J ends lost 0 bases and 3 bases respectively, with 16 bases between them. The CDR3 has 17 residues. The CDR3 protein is CASSLAGAHTIYNEQFF. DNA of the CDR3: TGCGCCAGCAGCTTGGCGGGGGCCCATACAATCTACAATGAGCAGTTCTTC.

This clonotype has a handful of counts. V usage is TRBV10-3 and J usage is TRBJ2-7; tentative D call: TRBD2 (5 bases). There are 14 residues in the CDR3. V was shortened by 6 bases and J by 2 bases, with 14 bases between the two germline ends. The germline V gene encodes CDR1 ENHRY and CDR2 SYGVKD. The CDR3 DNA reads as TGTGCCATCAGCTACGGGGAAACGGCCTACGAGCAGTACTTC. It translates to CAISYGETAYEQYF.

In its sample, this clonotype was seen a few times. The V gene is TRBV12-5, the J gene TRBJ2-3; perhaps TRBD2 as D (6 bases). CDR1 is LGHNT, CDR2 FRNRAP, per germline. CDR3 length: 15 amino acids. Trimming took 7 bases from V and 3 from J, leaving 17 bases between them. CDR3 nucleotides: TGTGCTAGTGTCCTTAGCGGTATCCTTACAGATACGCAGTATTTT. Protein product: CASVLSGILTDTQYF.

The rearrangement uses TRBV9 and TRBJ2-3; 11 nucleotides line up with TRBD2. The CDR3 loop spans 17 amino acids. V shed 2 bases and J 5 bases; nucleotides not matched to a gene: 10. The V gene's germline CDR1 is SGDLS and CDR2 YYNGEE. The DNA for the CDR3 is TGTGCCAGCAGCGTTGGTGTAGCGGGAGGGCCTGGAGATACGCAGTATTTT. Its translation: CASSVGVAGGPGDTQYF.

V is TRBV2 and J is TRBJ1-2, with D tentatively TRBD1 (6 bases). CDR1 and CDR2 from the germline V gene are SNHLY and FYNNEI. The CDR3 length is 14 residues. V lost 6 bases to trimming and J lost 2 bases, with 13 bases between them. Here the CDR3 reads CASRTGTNNYGYTF. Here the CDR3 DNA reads TGTGCCAGCAGAACCGGGACAAACAACTATGGCTACACCTTC.

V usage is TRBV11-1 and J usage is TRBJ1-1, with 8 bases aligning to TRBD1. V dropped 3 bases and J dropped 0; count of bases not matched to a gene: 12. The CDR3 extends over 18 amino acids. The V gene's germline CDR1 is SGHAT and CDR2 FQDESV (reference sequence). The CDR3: CASSLWGTGKYMNTEAFF. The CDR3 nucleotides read TGTGCCAGCAGCTTGTGGGGGACAGGCAAATATATGAACACTGAAGCTTTCTTT.

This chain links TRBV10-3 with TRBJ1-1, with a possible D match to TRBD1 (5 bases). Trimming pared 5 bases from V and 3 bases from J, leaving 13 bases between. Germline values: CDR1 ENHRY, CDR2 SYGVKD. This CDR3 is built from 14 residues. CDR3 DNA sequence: TGTGCCATCAGTTCCAGGGATTCGGACACTGAAGCTTTCTTT. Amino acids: CAISSRDSDTEAFF.

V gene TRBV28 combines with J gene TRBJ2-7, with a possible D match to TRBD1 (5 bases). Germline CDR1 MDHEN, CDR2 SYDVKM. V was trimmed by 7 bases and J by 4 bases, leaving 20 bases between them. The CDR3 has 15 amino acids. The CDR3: CASKGVIPLSYEQYF. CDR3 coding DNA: TGTGCCAGCAAAGGGGTGATTCCTCTTTCTTACGAGCAGTACTTC.

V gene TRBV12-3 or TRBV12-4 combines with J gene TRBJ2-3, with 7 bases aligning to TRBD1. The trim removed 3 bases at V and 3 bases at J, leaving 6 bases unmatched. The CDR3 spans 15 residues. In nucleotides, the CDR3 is TGTGCCAGCAGTTTGGATACAGGGGCTACAGATACGCAGTATTTT. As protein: CASSLDTGATDTQYF.

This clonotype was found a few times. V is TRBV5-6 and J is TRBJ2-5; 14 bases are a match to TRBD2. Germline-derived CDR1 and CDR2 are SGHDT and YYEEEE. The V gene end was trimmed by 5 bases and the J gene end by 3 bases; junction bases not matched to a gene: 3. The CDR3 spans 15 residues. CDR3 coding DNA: TGTGCCAGCAGTTTGACTAGCGGGAGGGAAGAGACCCAGTACTTC. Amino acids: CASSLTSGREETQYF.

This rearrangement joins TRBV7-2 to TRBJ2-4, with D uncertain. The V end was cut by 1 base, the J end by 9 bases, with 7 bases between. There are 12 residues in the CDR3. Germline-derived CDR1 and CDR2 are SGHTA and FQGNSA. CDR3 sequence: CASSLERSIQYF. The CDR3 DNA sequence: TGTGCCAGCAGCTTAGAGAGGAGCATTCAGTACTTC.

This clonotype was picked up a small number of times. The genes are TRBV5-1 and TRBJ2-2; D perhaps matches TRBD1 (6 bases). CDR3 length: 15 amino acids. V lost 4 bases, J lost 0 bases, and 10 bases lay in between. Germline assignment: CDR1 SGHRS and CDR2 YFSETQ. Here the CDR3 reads CASSTDSSNTGELFF. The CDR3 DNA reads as TGCGCCAGCAGCACGGACAGTTCGAACACCGGGGAGCTGTTTTTT.